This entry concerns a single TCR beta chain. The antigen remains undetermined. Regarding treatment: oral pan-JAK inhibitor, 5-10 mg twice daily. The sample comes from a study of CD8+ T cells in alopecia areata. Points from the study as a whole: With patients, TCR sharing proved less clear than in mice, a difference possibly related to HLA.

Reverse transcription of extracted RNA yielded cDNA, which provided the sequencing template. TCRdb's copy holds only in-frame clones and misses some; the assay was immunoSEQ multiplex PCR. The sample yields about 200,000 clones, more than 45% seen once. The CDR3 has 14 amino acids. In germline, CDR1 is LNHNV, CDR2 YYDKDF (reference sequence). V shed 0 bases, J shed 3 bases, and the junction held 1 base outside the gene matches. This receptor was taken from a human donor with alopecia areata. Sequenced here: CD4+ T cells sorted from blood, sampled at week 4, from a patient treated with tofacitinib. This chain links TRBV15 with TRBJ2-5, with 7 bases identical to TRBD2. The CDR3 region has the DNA TGTGCCACCAGCAGAGACCTAGCGGAAGAGACCCAGTACTTC. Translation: CATSRDLAEETQYF.